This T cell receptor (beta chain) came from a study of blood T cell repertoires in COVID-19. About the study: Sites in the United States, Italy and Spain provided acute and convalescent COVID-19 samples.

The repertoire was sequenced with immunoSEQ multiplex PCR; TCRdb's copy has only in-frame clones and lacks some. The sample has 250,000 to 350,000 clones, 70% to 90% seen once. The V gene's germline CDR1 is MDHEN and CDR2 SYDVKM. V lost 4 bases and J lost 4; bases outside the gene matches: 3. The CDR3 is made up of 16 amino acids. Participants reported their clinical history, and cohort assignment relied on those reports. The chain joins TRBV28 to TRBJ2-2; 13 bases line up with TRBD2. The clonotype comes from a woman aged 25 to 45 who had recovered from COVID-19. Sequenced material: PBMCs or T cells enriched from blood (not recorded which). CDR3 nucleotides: TGTGCCAGCAGTTCGGGACTAGCGGGGTTCACCGGGGAGCTGTTTTTT. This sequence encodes CASSSGLAGFTGELFF.